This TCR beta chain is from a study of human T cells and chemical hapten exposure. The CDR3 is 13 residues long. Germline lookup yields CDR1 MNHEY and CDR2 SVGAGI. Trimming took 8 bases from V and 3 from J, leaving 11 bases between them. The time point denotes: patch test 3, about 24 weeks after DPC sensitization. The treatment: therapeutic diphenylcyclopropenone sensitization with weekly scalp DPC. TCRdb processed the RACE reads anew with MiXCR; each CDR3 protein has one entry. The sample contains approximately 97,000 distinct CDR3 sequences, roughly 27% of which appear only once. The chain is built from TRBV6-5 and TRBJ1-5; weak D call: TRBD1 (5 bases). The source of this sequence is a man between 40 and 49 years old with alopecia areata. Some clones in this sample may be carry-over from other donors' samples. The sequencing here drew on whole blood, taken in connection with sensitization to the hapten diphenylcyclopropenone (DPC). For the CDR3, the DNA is TGTGCCAGCGGCCGGGACCTCAATCAGCCCCAGCATTTT. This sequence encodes CASGRDLNQPQHF.